Listed below are T cell receptor beta chains from one sample, sequenced in a study of cytomegalovirus exposure and HLA in healthy donors. Measured with immunoSEQ multiplex PCR; TCRdb has only the in-frame clones, and not every one. This sample yields fewer than 250,000 clones, of which around 82% are seen a single time; approximately 2% belongs to the top ten. Material: PBMCs. These receptors came from a man aged 18 to 29 in good health and CMV-seronegative. The CDR3 runs from the conserved cysteine through the conserved F or W. Fields, in order: J gene, V gene, clone size, D gene, CDR3 protein, CDR3 DNA. A D gene is named only where the DNA matches it firmly. Part of the rows lack a size; the others show once, few, many or a class for expanded clones.

J: TRBJ2-1; V: TRBV21-1; size: once; D: -; CDR3: CPGGLAGLLRYNEQFF; DNA: TGTCCCGGCGGACTAGCGGGGCTACTCCGTTACAATGAGCAGTTCTTC
J: TRBJ1-5; V: TRBV4-3; size: few; D: -; CDR3: CASSHLGQNQPQHF; DNA: TGCGCCAGCAGCCACCTAGGACAGAATCAGCCCCAGCATTTT
J: TRBJ1-2; V: TRBV18; size: -; D: -; CDR3: CASEPGRGSNYGYTF; DNA: TGTGCCAGCGAGCCCGGGAGGGGAAGCAATTATGGCTACACCTTC
J: TRBJ2-5; V: TRBV19; size: -; D: -; CDR3: CASRERARETQYF; DNA: TGTGCCAGTAGGGAGCGAGCCCGAGAGACCCAGTACTTC
J: TRBJ1-3; V: TRBV28; size: -; D: -; CDR3: CASSLQGFGNTIYF; DNA: TGTGCCAGCAGTTTGCAGGGGTTCGGAAACACCATATATTTT
J: TRBJ2-5; V: TRBV6-5; size: -; D: TRBD2; CDR3: CASSPSSGQETQYF; DNA: TGTGCCAGCAGCCCTTCTAGCGGCCAAGAGACCCAGTACTTC
J: TRBJ2-7; V: TRBV28; size: -; D: -; CDR3: CASTRVGYATYEQYF; DNA: TGTGCCAGCACCCGTGTGGGCTACGCGACCTACGAGCAGTACTTC
J: TRBJ2-1; V: TRBV10-3; size: -; D: TRBD2; CDR3: CAIRGLAGSGNEQFF; DNA: TGTGCCATCAGAGGGCTAGCGGGATCGGGTAATGAGCAGTTCTTC
J: TRBJ2-5; V: TRBV7-9; size: -; D: TRBD2; CDR3: CASSASGEETQYF; DNA: TGTGCCAGCAGCGCTAGCGGGGAAGAGACCCAGTACTTC
J: TRBJ2-7; V: TRBV7-8; size: -; D: -; CDR3: CASHLGQGSSYEQYF; DNA: TGTGCCAGCCACCTGGGACAAGGAAGCTCCTACGAGCAGTACTTC
J: TRBJ1-2; V: TRBV10-1; size: -; D: -; CDR3: CASSEQGFDYGYTF; DNA: TGCGCCAGCAGTGAGCAGGGGTTTGACTATGGCTACACCTTC
J: TRBJ1-5; V: TRBV30; size: -; D: -; CDR3: CAWSVKGRGGRNQPQHF; DNA: TGTGCCTGGAGTGTAAAGGGGAGAGGGGGTCGGAATCAGCCCCAGCATTTT
J: TRBJ1-2; V: TRBV4-2; size: -; D: TRBD1; CDR3: CASSQEMTGEGYGYTF; DNA: TGTGCCAGCAGCCAAGAGATGACAGGGGAGGGCTATGGCTACACCTTC
J: TRBJ1-4; V: TRBV5-8; size: few; D: TRBD1; CDR3: CASSPTGWREKLFF; DNA: TGTGCCAGCAGCCCGACAGGGTGGAGGGAAAAACTGTTTTTT
J: TRBJ2-1; V: TRBV30; size: few; D: TRBD2; CDR3: CAWKRSGSYLTSYNEQFF; DNA: TGTGCCTGGAAACGGAGCGGGAGCTATTTAACCTCCTACAATGAGCAGTTCTTC
J: TRBJ1-2; V: TRBV9; size: -; D: -; CDR3: CASRGGSEDARGYTF; DNA: TGTGCCAGCAGGGGAGGGTCAGAAGACGCTAGAGGCTACACCTTC
J: TRBJ1-4; V: TRBV18; size: -; D: -; CDR3: CASSHRSDATNEKLFF; DNA: TGTGCCAGCTCACACCGATCAGATGCAACTAATGAAAAACTGTTTTTT
J: TRBJ1-5; V: TRBV18; size: -; D: TRBD1; CDR3: CASSDIRGLSNQPQHF; DNA: TGTGCCAGCTCAGACATCAGGGGGCTGAGCAATCAGCCCCAGCATTTT
J: TRBJ2-7; V: TRBV5-4; size: once; D: -; CDR3: CASSSGLSYEQYF; DNA: TGTGCCAGCAGTTCTGGACTCTCCTACGAGCAGTACTTC
J: TRBJ2-7; V: TRBV5-6; size: -; D: TRBD1; CDR3: CASSLGTGAYEQYF; DNA: TGTGCCAGCAGCCTGGGGACAGGAGCTTACGAGCAGTACTTC
J: TRBJ2-5; V: TRBV7-9; size: -; D: -; CDR3: CASLIPGAGETQYF; DNA: TGTGCCAGCCTAATCCCAGGGGCCGGGGAGACCCAGTACTTC
J: TRBJ2-3; V: TRBV5-1; size: -; D: TRBD1; CDR3: CASSRWVRQGGSDTQYF; DNA: TGCGCCAGCAGCCGATGGGTGAGACAGGGTGGCTCAGATACGCAGTATTTT
J: TRBJ2-7; V: TRBV5-1; size: -; D: TRBD2; CDR3: CASSLETSLFHEQYF; DNA: TGCGCCAGCAGCTTGGAGACTAGCTTGTTCCACGAGCAGTACTTC
J: TRBJ2-1; V: TRBV12-1; size: -; D: -; CDR3: CASSRFLVFDQFF; DNA: TGTGCCAGCAGCCGTTTCCTAGTTTTTGATCAGTTCTTC
J: TRBJ2-6; V: TRBV6-5; size: -; D: TRBD2; CDR3: CASSLGLASANVLTF; DNA: TGTGCCAGCAGTCTGGGACTAGCTTCGGCCAACGTCCTGACTTTC
J: TRBJ1-1; V: TRBV19; size: -; D: TRBD1; CDR3: CASSMEQGVGEAFF; DNA: TGTGCCAGTAGTATGGAACAGGGGGTAGGTGAAGCTTTCTTT
J: TRBJ1-6; V: TRBV2; size: -; D: -; CDR3: CASTAREGYNSPLHF; DNA: TGTGCCAGTACCGCCCGGGAGGGCTATAATTCACCCCTCCACTTT
J: TRBJ2-7; V: TRBV5-4; size: -; D: -; CDR3: CASSLLGPGQLQYF; DNA: TGTGCCAGCAGCCTCCTCGGTCCCGGACAGTTGCAGTACTTC
J: TRBJ2-1; V: TRBV19; size: -; D: -; CDR3: CASSIDSSGGANNEQFF; DNA: TGTGCCAGTAGTATAGATAGTAGCGGAGGAGCCAACAATGAGCAGTTCTTC
J: TRBJ1-2; V: TRBV5-4; size: -; D: TRBD1; CDR3: CASSSGDRVYGYTF; DNA: TGTGCCAGCAGCTCAGGGGACAGGGTCTATGGCTACACCTTC
J: TRBJ1-2; V: TRBV4-3; size: -; D: -; CDR3: CASSQESRSYYGYTF; DNA: TGCGCCAGCAGCCAAGAGTCCAGGTCCTACTATGGCTACACCTTC
J: TRBJ1-1; V: TRBV7-2; size: -; D: -; CDR3: CASSFTRWSDVTFF; DNA: TGTGCCAGCAGCTTCACCCGGTGGAGTGATGTAACTTTCTTT
J: TRBJ2-3; V: TRBV6-6; size: -; D: -; CDR3: CAGQGGRGAQYF; DNA: TGTGCCGGTCAGGGTGGCAGGGGTGCGCAGTATTTT
J: TRBJ1-1; V: TRBV6-5; size: few; D: -; CDR3: CASSRTGNTEAFF; DNA: TGTGCCAGCAGTCGAACAGGGAACACTGAAGCTTTCTTT
J: TRBJ2-3; V: TRBV7-2; size: -; D: -; CDR3: CASSLARDTYTDTQYF; DNA: TGTGCCAGCAGCTTAGCCCGGGACACATACACAGATACGCAGTATTTT
J: TRBJ2-1; V: TRBV5-1; size: -; D: -; CDR3: CASSQRASGLNNEQFF; DNA: TGCGCCAGCAGCCAGCGCGCGAGCGGACTAAACAATGAGCAGTTCTTC
J: TRBJ1-6; V: TRBV4-3; size: few; D: -; CDR3: CASSQDQVALHF; DNA: TGCGCCAGCAGCCAAGATCAGGTAGCCCTCCACTTT
J: TRBJ2-7; V: TRBV7-2; size: few; D: TRBD2; CDR3: CASTQSGIGGEQYF; DNA: TGTGCCAGCACCCAGAGCGGGATCGGTGGGGAGCAGTACTTC
J: TRBJ1-1; V: TRBV7-2; size: -; D: TRBD1; CDR3: CASSLGDRLTEAFF; DNA: TGTGCCAGCAGCTTAGGGGACAGATTGACTGAAGCTTTCTTT
J: TRBJ2-7; V: TRBV18; size: -; D: TRBD2; CDR3: CASSPGTSLSSYEQYF; DNA: TGTGCCAGCTCACCTGGGACTAGCTTATCTTCCTACGAGCAGTACTTC
J: TRBJ2-7; V: TRBV7-9; size: -; D: -; CDR3: CASSLRAYEQYF; DNA: TGTGCCAGCAGCTTACGAGCCTACGAGCAGTACTTC
J: TRBJ1-5; V: TRBV7-9; size: -; D: TRBD1; CDR3: CASSWTGSNQPQHF; DNA: TGTGCCAGCAGCTGGACAGGGAGCAATCAGCCCCAGCATTTT